One and the same sample provided the 5 T cell receptor beta chains below, sequenced in a study of shared T cell receptors in the human thymus (dated by TCRdb to the early 2020s). The library was built by means of the immunoSEQ multiplex PCR assay. The immuneACCESS repertoire file appears here via TCRdb, limited to in-frame rearrangements. These files lack a portion of the clones; in checked studies, under half of the deficit traces to unresolved V genes, and the cause of the others is not known. The sample has about 400,000 clones on record, approximately 95% of them singletons. The ten most abundant clones make up roughly 0.02% of the sample. Sequencing input: thymocytes. The receptors originated from a human donor.

A few counts support this clone. The chain couples TRBV7-9 to TRBJ2-5; 9 nucleotides agree with TRBD2. Germline lookup yields CDR1 SEHNR and CDR2 FQNEAQ (reference sequence). The CDR3 length is 16 residues. V lost 5 bases, J lost 1 base, and 8 bases stayed unmatched. The CDR3 here is CASSRLAGRSQETQYF. DNA for the CDR3: TGTGCCAGCAGCCGGCTAGCGGGACGGTCCCAAGAGACCCAGTACTTC.

The V and J genes are TRBV30 and TRBJ2-7; D not certain. The CDR3 runs 10 residues. The germline V and J ends were trimmed by 2 bases and 6 bases, with 5 bases remaining between them. Germline CDR1 reads GTSNPN; CDR2 reads SVGIG (reference sequence). CDR3 nucleotides: TGTGCCTGGAGTATCCGCGAGCAGTACTTC. This translates into CAWSIREQYF. Based on the CDR3 plus reference TRBV30 and TRBJ2-7, the full variable domain is SQTIHQWPATLVQPVGSPLSLECTVEGTSNPNLYWYRQAAGRGLQLLFYSVGIGQISSEVPQNLSASRPQDRQFILSSKKLLLSDSGFYLCAWSIREQYFGPGTRLTVT.

This clone was counted a single time. The chain carries TRBV7-2 and TRBJ2-7; a possible D gene is TRBD1 (6 bases). V was cut by 4 bases and J by 0 bases, with 19 bases left in between. Germline V CDR1 and CDR2: SGHTA, FQGNSA. This CDR3 contains 17 residues. This CDR3 reads CASSCNQGQGPSYEQYF. The DNA of the CDR3 is TGTGCCAGCAGCTGTAATCAGGGACAAGGTCCCTCCTACGAGCAGTACTTC.

V is TRBV5-6 and J is TRBJ1-4; TRBD1 is a possible D gene (6 bases). This CDR3 contains 15 residues. Per germline, CDR1 SGHDT and CDR2 YYEEEE. Trimming shortened V by 4 bases and J by 6 bases, and 16 bases separated the two germline ends. The CDR3 region has the DNA TGTGCCAGCAGCCTGAACAGGGCCCCGGATGAAAAACTGTTTTTT. Translating gives CASSLNRAPDEKLFF.

V gene TRBV14 combines with J gene TRBJ1-1; 7 bases map to TRBD1. The CDR3 loop spans 15 amino acids. The trim removed 4 bases at V and 1 base at J, leaving 6 bases unmatched. Germline V lookup: CDR1 SGHDN, CDR2 FVKESK. The CDR3 bases are TGTGCCAGCAGCCCGAGCACAGGGGCGAACACTGAAGCTTTCTTT. Encoded protein: CASSPSTGANTEAFF.